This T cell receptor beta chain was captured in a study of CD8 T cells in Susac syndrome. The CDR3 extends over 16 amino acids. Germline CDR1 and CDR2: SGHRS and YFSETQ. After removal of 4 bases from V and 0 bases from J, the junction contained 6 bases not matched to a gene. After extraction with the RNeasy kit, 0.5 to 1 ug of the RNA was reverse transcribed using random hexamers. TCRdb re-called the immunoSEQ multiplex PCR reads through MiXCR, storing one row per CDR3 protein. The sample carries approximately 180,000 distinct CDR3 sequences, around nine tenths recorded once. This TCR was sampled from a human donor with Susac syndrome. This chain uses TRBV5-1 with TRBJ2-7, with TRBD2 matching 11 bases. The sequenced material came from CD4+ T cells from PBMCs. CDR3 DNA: TGCGCCAGCAGCGGGGGGACTAGCGGAAACTCCTACGAGCAGTACTTC. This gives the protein CASSGGTSGNSYEQYF.